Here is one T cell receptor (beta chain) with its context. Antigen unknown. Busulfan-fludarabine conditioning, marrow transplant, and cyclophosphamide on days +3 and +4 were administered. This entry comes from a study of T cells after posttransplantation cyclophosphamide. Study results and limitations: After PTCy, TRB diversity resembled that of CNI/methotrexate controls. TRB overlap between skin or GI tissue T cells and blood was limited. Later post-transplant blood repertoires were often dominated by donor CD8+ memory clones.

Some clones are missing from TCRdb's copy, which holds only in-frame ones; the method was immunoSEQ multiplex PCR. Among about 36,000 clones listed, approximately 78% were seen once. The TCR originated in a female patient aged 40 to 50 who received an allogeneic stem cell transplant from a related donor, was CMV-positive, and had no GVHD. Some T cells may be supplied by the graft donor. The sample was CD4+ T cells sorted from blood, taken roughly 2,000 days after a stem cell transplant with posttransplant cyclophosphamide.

CDR3 loop: CASSLELGRGNTGELFF. The CDR3 DNA follows: TGCGCCAGCAGCTTGGAGCTGGGGCGGGGGAATACCGGGGAGCTGTTTTTT. The V gene is TRBV5-1, the J gene TRBJ2-2; 7 bases line up with TRBD2. Per the germline V gene, CDR1 is SGHRS and CDR2 is YFSETQ. This CDR3 region has 17 residues. J was trimmed by 5 bases and V by 0 bases; bases with no gene match: 10.